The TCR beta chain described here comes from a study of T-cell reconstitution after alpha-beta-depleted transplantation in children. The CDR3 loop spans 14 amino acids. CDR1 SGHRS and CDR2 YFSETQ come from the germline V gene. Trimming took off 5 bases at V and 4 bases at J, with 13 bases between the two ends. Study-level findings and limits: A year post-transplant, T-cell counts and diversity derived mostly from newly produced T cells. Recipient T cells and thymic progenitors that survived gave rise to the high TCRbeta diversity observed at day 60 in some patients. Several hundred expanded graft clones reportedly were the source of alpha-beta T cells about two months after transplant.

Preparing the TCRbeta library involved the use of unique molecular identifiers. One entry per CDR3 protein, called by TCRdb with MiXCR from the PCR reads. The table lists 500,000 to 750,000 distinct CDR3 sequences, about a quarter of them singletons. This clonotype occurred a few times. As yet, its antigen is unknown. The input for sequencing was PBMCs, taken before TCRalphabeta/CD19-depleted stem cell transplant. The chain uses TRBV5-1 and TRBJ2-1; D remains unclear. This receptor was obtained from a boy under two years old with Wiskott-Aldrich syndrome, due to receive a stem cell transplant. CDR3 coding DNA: TGCGCCAGCAGTAGGCTCCCTACTTACAATGAGCAGTTCTTC. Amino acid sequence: CASSRLPTYNEQFF. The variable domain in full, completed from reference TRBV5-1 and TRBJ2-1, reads KAGVTQTPRYLIKTRGQQVTLSCSPISGHRSVSWYQQTPGQGLQFLFEYFSETQRNKGNFPGRFSGRQFSNSRSEMNVSTLELGDSALYLCASSRLPTYNEQFFGPGTRLTVL.